Given below is one T cell receptor beta chain in context. As yet, its antigen is unknown. These data are taken from a study of PD-1 blockade in mismatch repair-deficient tumors. Turning to the study itself: Patients had 11 to 13 mismatch repair-deficient cancer types and were previously treated and progressing.

Study-wide points: Tumor-resident clones, often undetectable pretreatment in blood, expanded then contracted after pembrolizumab.

All patients were mismatch repair deficient, assessed by either PCR or immunohistochemistry. Three pembrolizumab responders had their TCRs sequenced. V dropped 1 base and J dropped 4 bases, with 11 bases sitting between them. Germline V gene lookup returns CDR1 LGHNA and CDR2 YSLEER. The CDR3 is 14 amino acids. The table came from immunoSEQ multiplex PCR; TCRdb's copy has only in-frame clones and leaves some out. In the table there are about 63,000 clones, about 87% of which are singletons. This chain connects TRBV4-3 to TRBJ2-7; tentatively, D is TRBD1 or TRBD2 (6 bases each). The TCR originated in an adult with mismatch repair-deficient cancer. The starting material was peripheral blood, obtained 52 weeks after starting pembrolizumab. The CDR3 DNA sequence: TGCGCCAGCAGCCAAGCTAGGGGGGCTTACGAGCAGTACTTC. It encodes CASSQARGAYEQYF.